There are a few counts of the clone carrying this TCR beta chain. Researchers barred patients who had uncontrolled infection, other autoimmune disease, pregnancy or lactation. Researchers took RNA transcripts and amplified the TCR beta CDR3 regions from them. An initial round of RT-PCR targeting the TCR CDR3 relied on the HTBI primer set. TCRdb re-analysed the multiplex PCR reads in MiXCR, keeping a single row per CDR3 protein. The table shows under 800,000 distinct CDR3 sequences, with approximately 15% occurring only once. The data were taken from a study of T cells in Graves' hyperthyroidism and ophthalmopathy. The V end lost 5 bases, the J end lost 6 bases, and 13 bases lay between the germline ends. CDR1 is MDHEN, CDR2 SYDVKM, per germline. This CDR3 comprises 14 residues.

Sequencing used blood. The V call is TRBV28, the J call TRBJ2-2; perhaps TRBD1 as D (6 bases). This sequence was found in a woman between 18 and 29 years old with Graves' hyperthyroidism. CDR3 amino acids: CASSRDTNAGELFF. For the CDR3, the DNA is TGTGCCAGCAGTAGGGACACTAATGCCGGGGAGCTGTTTTTT. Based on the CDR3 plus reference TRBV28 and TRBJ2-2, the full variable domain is DVKVTQSSRYLVKRTGEKVFLECVQDMDHENMFWYRQDPGLGLRLIYFSYDVKMKEKGDIPEGYSVSREKKERFSLILESASTNQTSMYLCASSRDTNAGELFFGEGSRLTVL.